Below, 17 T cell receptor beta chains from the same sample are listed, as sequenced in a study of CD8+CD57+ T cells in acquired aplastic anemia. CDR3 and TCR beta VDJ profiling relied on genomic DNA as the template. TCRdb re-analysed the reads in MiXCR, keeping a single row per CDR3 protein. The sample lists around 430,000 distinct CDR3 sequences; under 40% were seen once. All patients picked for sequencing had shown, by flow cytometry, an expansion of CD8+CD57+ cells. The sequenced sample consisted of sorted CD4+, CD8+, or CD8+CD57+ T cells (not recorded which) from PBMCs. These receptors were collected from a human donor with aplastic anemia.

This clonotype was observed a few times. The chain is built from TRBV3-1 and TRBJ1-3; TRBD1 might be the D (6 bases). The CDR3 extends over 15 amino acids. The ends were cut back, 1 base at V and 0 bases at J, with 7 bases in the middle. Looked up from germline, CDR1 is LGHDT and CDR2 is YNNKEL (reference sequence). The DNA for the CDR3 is TGTGCCAGCAGCCAAGGGACAGACTCTGGAAACACCATATATTTT. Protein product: CASSQGTDSGNTIYF.

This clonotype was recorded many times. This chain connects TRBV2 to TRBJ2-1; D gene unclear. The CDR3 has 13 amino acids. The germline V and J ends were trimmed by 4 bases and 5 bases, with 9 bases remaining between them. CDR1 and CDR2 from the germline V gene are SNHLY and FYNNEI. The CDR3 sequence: CASSVTVNNEQFF. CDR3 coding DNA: TGTGCCAGCAGTGTCACAGTTAACAATGAGCAGTTCTTC.

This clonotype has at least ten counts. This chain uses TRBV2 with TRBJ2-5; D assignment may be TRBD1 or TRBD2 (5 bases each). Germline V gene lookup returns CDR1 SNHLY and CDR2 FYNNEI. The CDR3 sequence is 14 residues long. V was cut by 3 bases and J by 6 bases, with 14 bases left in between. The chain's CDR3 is CASSDPGGGQTQYF. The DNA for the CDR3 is TGTGCCAGCAGTGACCCTGGGGGTGGTCAGACCCAGTACTTC.

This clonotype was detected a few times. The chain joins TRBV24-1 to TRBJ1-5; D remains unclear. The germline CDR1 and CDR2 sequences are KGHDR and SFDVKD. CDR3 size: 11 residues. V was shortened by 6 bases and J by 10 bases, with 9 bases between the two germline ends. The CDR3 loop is CATSSKYPQHF. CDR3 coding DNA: TGTGCCACCAGTTCAAAGTACCCCCAGCATTTT.

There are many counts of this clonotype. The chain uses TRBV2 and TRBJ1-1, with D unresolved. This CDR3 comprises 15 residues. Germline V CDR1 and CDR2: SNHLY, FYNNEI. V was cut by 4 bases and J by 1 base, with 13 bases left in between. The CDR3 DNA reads TGTGCCAGCAGTGTCGGTCGGGCCTGGAACACTGAAGCTTTCTTT. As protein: CASSVGRAWNTEAFF.

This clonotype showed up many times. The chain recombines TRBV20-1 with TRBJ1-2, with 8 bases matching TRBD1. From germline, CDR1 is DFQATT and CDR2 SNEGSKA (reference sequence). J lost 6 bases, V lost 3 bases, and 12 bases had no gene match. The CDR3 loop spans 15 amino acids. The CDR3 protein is CSASGGRGRPDGYTF. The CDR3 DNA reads TGCAGTGCTAGTGGGGGCAGGGGGCGCCCGGATGGCTACACCTTC.

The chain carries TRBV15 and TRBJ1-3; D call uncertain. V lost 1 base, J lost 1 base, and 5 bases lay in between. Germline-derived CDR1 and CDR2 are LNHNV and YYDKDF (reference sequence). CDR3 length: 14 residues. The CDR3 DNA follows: TGTGCCACCAGCAGAGGCGGGTCTGGAAACACCATATATTTT. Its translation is CATSRGGSGNTIYF.

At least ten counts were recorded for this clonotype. CDR3 protein: CASSLVRDNSPLHF. For the CDR3, the DNA is TGTGCCAGCAGCTTAGTCAGGGATAATTCACCCCTCCACTTT. The V call is TRBV7-9, the J call TRBJ1-6; a possible D gene is TRBD1 (5 bases). Germline CDR1 and CDR2: SEHNR and FQNEAQ (reference sequence). Trimming left V 1 base short and J 5 bases short, with 6 bases between. This CDR3 comprises 14 residues.

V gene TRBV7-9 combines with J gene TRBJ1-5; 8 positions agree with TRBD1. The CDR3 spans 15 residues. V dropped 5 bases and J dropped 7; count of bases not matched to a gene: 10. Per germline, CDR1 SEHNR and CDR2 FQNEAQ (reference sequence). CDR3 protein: CASSLLGQGGQPQHF. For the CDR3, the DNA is TGTGCCAGCAGCCTCCTAGGACAGGGCGGCCAGCCCCAGCATTTT.

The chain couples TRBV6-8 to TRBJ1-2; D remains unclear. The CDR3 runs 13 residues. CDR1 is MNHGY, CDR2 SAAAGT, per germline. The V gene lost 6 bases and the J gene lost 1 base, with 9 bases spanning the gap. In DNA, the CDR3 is TGTGCCAGCAGATACGTCCGTAACTATGGCTACACCTTC. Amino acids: CASRYVRNYGYTF.

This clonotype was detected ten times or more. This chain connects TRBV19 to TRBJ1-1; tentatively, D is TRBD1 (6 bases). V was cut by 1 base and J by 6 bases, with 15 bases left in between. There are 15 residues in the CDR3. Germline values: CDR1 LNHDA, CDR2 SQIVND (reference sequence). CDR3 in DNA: TGTGCCAGTAGTATAGCAGACAGGATAAGCGCTGAAGCTTTCTTT. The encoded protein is CASSIADRISAEAFF. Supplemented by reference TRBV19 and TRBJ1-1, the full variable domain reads DGGITQSPKYLFRKEGQNVTLSCEQNLNHDAMYWYRQDPGQGLRLIYYSQIVNDFQKGDIAEGYSVSREKKESFPLTVTSAQKNPTAFYLCASSIADRISAEAFFGQGTRLTVV.

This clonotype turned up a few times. The CDR3 coding sequence is TGTGCCAGCAGGACTGTGACAGGTCTTAATTCACCCCTCCACTTT. Protein product: CASRTVTGLNSPLHF. The chain is built from TRBV25-1 and TRBJ1-6; perhaps TRBD1 as D (6 bases). The germline CDR1 and CDR2 sequences are MGHDK and SYGVNS. V was pared by 6 bases and J by 6 bases, with 15 bases between. This CDR3 contains 15 residues.

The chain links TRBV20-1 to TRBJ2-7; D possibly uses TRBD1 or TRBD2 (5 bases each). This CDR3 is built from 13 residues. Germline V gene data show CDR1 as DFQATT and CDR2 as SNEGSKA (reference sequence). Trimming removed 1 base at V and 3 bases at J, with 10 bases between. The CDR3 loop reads CSARAGPSYEQYF. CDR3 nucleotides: TGCAGTGCTAGAGCGGGACCTAGCTACGAGCAGTACTTC.

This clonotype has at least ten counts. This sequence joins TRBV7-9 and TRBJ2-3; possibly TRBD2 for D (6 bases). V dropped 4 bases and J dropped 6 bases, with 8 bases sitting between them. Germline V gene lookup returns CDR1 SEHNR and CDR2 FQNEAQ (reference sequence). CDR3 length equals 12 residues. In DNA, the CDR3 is TGTGCCAGCAGCTCCGGAGGGGATACGCAGTATTTT. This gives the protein CASSSGGDTQYF.

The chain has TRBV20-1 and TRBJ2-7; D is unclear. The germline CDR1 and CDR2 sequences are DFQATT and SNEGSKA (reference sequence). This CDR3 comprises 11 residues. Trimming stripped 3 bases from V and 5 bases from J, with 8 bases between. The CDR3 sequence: CSARSLHEQYF. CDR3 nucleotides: TGCAGTGCTAGGTCCCTACACGAGCAGTACTTC.

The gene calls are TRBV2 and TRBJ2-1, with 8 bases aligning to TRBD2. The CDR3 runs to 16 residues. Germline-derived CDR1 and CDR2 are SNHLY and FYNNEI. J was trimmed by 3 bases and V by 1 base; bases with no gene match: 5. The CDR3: CASSEGLAGHYNEQFF. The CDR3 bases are TGTGCCAGCAGTGAAGGGCTAGCGGGCCACTACAATGAGCAGTTCTTC.

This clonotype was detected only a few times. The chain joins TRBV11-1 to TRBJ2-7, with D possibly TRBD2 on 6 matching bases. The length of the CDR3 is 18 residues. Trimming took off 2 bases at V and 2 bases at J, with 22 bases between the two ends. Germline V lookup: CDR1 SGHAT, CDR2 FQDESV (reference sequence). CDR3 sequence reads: CASSLSPTSVGTPYEQYF. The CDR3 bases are TGTGCCAGCAGCTTATCCCCCACCAGCGTCGGGACTCCCTACGAGCAGTACTTC.